The TCR beta chain under discussion was sequenced for a study of neurological immune-mediated disorders. The CDR3 has 13 residues. The germline V gene has CDR1 ENHRY and CDR2 SYGVKD. With V trimmed by 6 bases and J by 11 bases, 4 bases remained unmatched. This clonotype was counted ten times or more. Time point indicated: longitudinal time-point 3. TCRdb processed the 5' RACE reads anew with MiXCR; each CDR3 protein has one entry. This table holds more than 95,000 distinct CDR3 sequences, 10% to 11% found once. Sample: PBMCs. This clonotype was sampled from a female donor with HTLV-1-associated myelopathy (HAM/TSP). The chain recombines TRBV10-3 with TRBJ1-6, with TRBD1 matching 10 bases. CDR3 in DNA: TGTGCCATCAGGGGACAGGGGATAGCACCCCTCCACTTT. It encodes CAIRGQGIAPLHF.